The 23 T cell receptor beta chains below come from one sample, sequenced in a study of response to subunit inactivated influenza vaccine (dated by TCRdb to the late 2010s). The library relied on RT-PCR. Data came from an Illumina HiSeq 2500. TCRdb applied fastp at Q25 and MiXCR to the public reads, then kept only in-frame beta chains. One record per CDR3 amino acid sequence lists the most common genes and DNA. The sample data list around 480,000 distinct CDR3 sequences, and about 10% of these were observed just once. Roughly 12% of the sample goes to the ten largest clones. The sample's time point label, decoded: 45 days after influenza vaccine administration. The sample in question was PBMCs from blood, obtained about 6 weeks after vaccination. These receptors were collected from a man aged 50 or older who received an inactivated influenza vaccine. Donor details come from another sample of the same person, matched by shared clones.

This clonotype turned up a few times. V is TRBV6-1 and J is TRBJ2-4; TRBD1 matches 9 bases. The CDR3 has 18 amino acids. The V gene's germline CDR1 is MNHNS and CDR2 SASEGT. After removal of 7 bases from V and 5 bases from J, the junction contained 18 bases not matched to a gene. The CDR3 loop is CASNRWGQGPVEENIQYF. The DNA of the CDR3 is TGTGCCAGCAACAGGTGGGGACAGGGTCCGGTGGAAGAAAACATTCAGTACTTC.

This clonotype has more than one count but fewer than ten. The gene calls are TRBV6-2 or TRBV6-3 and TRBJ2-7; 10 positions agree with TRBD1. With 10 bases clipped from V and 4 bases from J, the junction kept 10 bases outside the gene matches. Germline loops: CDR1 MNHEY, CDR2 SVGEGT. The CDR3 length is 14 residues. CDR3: CATQTPGQGYEQYF. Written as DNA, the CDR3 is TGTGCCACCCAGACCCCGGGACAGGGGTACGAGCAGTACTTC.

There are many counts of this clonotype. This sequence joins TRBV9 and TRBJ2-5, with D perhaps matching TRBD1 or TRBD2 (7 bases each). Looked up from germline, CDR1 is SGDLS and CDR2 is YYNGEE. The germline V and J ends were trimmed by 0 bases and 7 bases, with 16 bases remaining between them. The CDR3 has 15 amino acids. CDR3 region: CASSVESGRGGTQYF. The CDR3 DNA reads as TGTGCCAGCAGCGTAGAGTCAGGCAGGGGGGGGACCCAGTACTTC.

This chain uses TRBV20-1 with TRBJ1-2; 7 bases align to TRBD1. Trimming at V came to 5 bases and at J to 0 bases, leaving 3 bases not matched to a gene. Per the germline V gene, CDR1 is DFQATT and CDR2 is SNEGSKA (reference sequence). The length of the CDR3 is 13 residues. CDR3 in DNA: TGCAGTGCTGAGACAGGGTCTAACTATGGCTACACCTTC. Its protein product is CSAETGSNYGYTF.

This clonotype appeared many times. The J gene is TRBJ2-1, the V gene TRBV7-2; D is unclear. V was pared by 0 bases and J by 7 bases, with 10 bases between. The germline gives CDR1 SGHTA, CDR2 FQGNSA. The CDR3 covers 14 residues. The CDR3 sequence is CASSLAFSQNEQFF. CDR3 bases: TGTGCCAGCAGCTTAGCGTTTAGCCAGAATGAGCAGTTCTTC. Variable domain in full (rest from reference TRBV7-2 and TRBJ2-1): GAGVSQSPSNKVTEKGKDVELRCDPISGHTALYWYRQSLGQGLEFLIYFQGNSAPDKSGLPSDRFSAERTGGSVSTLTIQRTQQEDSAVYLCASSLAFSQNEQFFGPGTRLTVL.

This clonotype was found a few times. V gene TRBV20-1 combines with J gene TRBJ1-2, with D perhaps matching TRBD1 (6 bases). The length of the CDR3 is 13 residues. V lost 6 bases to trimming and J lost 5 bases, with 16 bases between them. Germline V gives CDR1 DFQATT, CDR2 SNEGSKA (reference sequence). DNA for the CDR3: TGCAGTGCCGTACAGGGTGGTTGGTATGGCTACACCTTC. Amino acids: CSAVQGGWYGYTF.

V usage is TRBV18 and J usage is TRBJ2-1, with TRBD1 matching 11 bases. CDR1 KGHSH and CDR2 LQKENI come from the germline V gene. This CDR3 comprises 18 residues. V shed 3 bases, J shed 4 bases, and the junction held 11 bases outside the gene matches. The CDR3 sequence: CASSPRPSGTGGYNEQFF. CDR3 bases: TGTGCCAGCTCACCTCGCCCTTCCGGGACAGGGGGGTACAATGAGCAGTTCTTC.

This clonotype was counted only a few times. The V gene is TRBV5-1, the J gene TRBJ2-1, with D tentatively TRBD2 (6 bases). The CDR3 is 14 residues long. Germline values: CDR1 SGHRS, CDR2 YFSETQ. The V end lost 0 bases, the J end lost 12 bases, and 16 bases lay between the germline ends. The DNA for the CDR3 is TGCGCCAGCAGCTTGGCACCTTTGAGGGAGGCGCAGTTCTTC. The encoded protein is CASSLAPLREAQFF.

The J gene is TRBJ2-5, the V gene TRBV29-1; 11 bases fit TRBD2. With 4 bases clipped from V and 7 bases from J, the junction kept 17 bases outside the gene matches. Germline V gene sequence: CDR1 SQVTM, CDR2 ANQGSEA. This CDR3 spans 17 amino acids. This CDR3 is CSVGLAGGWERFGTQYF. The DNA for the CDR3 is TGCAGCGTTGGGCTAGCGGGAGGATGGGAACGTTTCGGGACCCAGTACTTC.

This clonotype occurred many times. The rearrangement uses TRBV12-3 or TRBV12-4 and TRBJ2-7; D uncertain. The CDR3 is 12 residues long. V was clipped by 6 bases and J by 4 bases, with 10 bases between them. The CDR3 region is CASRLGRYEQYF. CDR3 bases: TGTGCCAGCAGACTCGGGCGGTACGAGCAGTACTTC.

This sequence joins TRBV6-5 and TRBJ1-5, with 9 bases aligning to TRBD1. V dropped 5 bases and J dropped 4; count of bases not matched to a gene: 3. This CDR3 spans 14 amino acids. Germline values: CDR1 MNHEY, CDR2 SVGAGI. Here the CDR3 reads CASSHGQGNQPQHF. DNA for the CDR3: TGTGCCAGCAGTCACGGACAGGGGAATCAGCCCCAGCATTTT.

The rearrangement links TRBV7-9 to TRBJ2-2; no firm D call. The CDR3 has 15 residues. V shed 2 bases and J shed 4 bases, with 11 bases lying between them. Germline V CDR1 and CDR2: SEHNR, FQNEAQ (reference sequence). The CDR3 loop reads CASSLFPIITGELFF. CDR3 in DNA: TGTGCCAGCAGCTTATTCCCCATCATCACCGGGGAGCTGTTTTTT.

The CDR3 is CASKDRGLSGANVLTF. CDR3 in DNA: TGCGCCAGCAAGGACAGGGGCCTCTCTGGGGCCAACGTCCTGACTTTC. This chain connects TRBV5-1 to TRBJ2-6; 9 nucleotides match TRBD1. The CDR3 has 16 residues. Trimming removed 6 bases from V and 0 bases from J; junction bases left unmatched: 4. Germline CDR1 SGHRS, CDR2 YFSETQ.

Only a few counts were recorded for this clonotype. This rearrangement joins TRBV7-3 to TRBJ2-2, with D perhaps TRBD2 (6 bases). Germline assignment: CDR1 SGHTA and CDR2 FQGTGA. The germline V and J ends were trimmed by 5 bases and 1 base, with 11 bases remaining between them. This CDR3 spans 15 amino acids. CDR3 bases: TGTGCCAGCAGCAACCCGGGACTGAACACCGGGGAGCTGTTTTTT. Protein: CASSNPGLNTGELFF.

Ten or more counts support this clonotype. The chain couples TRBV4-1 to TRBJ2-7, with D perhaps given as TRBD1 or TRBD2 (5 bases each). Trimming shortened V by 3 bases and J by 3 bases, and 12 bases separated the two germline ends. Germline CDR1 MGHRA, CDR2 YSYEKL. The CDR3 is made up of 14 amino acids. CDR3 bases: TGCGCCAGCAGCCAGAGGCTGGGGGACTACGAGCAGTACTTC. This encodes CASSQRLGDYEQYF.

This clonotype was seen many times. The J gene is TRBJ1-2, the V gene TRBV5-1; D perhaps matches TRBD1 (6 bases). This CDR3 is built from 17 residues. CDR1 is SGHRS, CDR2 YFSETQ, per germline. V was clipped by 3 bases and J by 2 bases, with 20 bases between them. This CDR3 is CASSSSGSGVFNYGYTF. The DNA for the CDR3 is TGCGCCAGCAGCTCCTCCGGCTCAGGGGTATTCAACTATGGCTACACCTTC.

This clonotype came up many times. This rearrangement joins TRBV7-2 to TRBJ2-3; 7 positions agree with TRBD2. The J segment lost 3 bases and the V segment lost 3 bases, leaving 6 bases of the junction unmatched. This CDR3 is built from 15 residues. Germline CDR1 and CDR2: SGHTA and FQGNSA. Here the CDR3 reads CASSLGAGVTDTQYF. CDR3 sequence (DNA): TGTGCCAGCAGCTTGGGTGCGGGAGTTACAGATACGCAGTATTTT.

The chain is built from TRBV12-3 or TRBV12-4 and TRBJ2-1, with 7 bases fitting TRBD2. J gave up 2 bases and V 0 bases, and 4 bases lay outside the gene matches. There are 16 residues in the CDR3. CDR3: CASSLAGGSTYNEQFF. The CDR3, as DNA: TGTGCCAGCAGTTTAGCGGGCGGGAGTACCTACAATGAGCAGTTCTTC.

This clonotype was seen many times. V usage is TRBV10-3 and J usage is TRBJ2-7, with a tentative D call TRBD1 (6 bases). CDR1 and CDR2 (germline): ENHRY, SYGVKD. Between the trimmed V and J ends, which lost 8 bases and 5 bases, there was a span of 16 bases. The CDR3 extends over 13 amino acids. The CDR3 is CAIGEQGFDEQYF. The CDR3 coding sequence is TGTGCCATCGGGGAACAGGGTTTCGACGAGCAGTACTTC.

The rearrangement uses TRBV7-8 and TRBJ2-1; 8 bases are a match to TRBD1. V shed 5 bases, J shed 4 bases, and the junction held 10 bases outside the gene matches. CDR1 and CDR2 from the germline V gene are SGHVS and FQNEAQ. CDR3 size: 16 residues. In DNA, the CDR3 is TGTGCCAGCAGCCGGTCCCGGGACAGGCGTTACAATGAGCAGTTCTTC. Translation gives CASSRSRDRRYNEQFF.

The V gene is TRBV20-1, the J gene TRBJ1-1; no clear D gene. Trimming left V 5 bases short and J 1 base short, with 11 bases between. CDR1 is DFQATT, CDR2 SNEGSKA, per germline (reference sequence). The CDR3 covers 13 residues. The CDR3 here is CSAADPSNTEAFF. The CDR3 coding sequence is TGCAGTGCTGCGGACCCTTCGAACACTGAAGCTTTCTTT.

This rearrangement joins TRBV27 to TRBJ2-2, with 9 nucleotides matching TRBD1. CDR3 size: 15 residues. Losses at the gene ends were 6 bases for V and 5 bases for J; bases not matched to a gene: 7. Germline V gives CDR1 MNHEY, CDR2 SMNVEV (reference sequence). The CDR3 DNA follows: TGTGCCAGCAGCCCCGGGACAGGGTTTACCGGGGAGCTGTTTTTT. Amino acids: CASSPGTGFTGELFF.

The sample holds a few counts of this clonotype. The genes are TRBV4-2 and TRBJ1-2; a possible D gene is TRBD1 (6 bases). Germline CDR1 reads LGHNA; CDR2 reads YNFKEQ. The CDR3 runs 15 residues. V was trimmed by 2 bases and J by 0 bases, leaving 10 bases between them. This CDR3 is CASSQRQVANYGYTF. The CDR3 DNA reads TGTGCCAGCAGCCAACGACAGGTCGCTAACTATGGCTACACCTTC.